One and the same sample provided the 3 T cell receptor beta chains below, sequenced in a study of cytomegalovirus exposure and HLA in healthy donors. PCR used 60 Vbeta primers and 13 Jbeta primers. Sequenced by immunoSEQ multiplex PCR; TCRdb stores in-frame clones only, minus some. This sample has roughly 180,000 clones, with about 85% found just once. The sample consisted of PBMCs. These receptors all come from a boy aged 2 to 10 in good health and CMV-seronegative.

V is TRBV5-1 and J is TRBJ2-7; D may be TRBD1 (6 bases). Germline CDR1 SGHRS, CDR2 YFSETQ. Trimming shortened V by 5 bases and J by 4 bases, and 13 bases separated the two germline ends. This CDR3 comprises 13 residues. This CDR3 reads CASRAEGGYEQYF. The CDR3 DNA sequence: TGCGCCAGCAGAGCTGAAGGGGGTTACGAGCAGTACTTC.

In its sample, this clone was seen a few times. The V and J genes are TRBV4-2 and TRBJ1-5, with 8 positions matching TRBD1. V lost 4 bases to trimming and J lost 2 bases; unmatched junction nucleotides: 13. This CDR3 spans 18 amino acids. Germline V gene sequence: CDR1 LGHNA, CDR2 YNFKEQ. CDR3 DNA sequence: TGTGCCAGCAGCCTCCTCCTTGGACAGGGAATGGGCAATCAGCCCCAGCATTTT. Translated, it gives CASSLLLGQGMGNQPQHF.

This clone came up a few times. V usage is TRBV6-1 and J usage is TRBJ2-7; D may be TRBD1 (6 bases). The CDR3 is 13 amino acids. Trimming removed 5 bases from V and 3 bases from J, with 11 bases in between. CDR1 and CDR2 from the germline V gene are MNHNS and SASEGT. CDR3 DNA sequence: TGTGCCAGCAGTCACACAGGGTTCTACGAGCAGTACGTC. Amino acids: CASSHTGFYEQYV.